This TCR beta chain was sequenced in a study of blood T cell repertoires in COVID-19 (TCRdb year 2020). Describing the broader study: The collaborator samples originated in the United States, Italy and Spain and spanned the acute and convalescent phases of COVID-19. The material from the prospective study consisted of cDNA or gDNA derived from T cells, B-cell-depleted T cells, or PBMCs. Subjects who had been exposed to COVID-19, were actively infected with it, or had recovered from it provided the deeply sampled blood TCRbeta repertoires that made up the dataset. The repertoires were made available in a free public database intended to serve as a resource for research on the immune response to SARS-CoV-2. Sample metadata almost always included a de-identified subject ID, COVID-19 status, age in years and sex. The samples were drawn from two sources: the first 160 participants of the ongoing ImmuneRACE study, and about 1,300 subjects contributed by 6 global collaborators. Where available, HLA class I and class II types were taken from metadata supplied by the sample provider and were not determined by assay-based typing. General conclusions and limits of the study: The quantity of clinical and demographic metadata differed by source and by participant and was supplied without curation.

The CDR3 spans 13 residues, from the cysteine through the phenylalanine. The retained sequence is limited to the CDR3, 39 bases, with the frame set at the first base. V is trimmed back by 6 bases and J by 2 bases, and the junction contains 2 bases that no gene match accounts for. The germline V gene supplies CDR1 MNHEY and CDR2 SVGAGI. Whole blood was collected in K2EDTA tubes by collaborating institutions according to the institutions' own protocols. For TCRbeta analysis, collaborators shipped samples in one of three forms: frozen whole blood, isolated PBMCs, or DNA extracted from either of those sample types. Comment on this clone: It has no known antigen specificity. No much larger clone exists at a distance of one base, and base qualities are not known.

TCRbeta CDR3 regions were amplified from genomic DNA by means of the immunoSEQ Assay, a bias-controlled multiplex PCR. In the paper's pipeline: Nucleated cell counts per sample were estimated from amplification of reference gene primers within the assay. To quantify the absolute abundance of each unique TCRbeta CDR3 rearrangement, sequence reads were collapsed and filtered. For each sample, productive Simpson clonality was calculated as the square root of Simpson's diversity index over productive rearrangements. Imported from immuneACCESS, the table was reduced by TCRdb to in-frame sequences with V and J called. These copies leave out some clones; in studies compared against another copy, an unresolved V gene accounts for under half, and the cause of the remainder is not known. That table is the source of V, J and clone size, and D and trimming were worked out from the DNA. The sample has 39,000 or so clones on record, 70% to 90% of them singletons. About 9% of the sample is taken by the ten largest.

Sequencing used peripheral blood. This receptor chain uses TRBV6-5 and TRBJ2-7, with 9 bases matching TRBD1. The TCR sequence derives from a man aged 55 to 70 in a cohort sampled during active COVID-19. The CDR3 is CASRRTGAYEQYF. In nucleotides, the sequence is TGTGCCAGCAGAAGGACAGGGGCCTACGAGCAGTACTTC.